This TCR beta chain was documented in a study of identical twins. Overall study results and limits: Interpretation of the results relied on cross-sectional statistical analysis and not on following the same donors. The study found excess low generation probability among twin-shared out-of-frame alpha sequences.

Template switching, a step in the protocol, added a universal primer site, and cDNA carried unique molecular identifiers. TCRdb re-analysed the 5' RACE reads in MiXCR, keeping a single row per CDR3 protein. The table records about 900,000 distinct CDR3 sequences, about 12% of them present only once. All donors were healthy Caucasians. As for this clonotype: Its antigen is unknown.

The V and J ends lost 2 bases and 5 bases respectively, with 12 bases between them. CDR3 length equals 13 residues. Per germline, CDR1 DFQATT and CDR2 SNEGSKA (reference sequence). These data also featured in a second study, about yellow fever vaccine responses in identical twins.

The sample taken for sequencing was PBMCs. The gene calls are TRBV20-1 and TRBJ2-5; D perhaps matches TRBD1 (5 bases). This clonotype originated in a woman aged 18-29 years in good health. CDR3 sequence (DNA): TGCAGTGCTAGAAGGGATGCAGGGGAGACCCAGTACTTC. It codes for CSARRDAGETQYF.